These T cell receptor beta chains were read from a single sample in a study of OX40 agonist ivuxolimab in advanced cancers. Generated by immunoSEQ multiplex PCR, the TCRdb table keeps only in-frame clones and is missing some. The sample lists roughly 75,000 clones; 86% were seen once. The starting material was CD4+ or CD8+ T cells sorted from blood, obtained in a trial of the OX40 agonist ivuxolimab. Receptor source: an adult with an advanced solid tumor such as melanoma, head and neck, liver or kidney cancer. The CDR3 runs from the conserved cysteine through the conserved F or W. The D gene is left open where the match is weak.

D	V	J	DNA	CDR3
NA	TRBV11-2	TRBJ1-3	TGTGCCAGCAGCACACAGGGTTCAGGAAACACCATATATTTT	CASSTQGSGNTIYF
TRBD2	TRBV7-9	TRBJ2-6	TGTGCCAGCAGCCAGGGAGGGGACGGGGCCAACGTCCTGACTTTC	CASSQGGDGANVLTF
NA	TRBV6-5	TRBJ2-7	TGTGCCAGCAGTTACAGGACTTCCTCCTACGAGCAGTACTTC	CASSYRTSSYEQYF
TRBD1	TRBV29-1	TRBJ2-5	TGCAGCGGCCGGACAGGGGGTAGAGAGACCCAGTACTTC	CSGRTGGRETQYF
NA	TRBV7-2	TRBJ1-6	TGTGCCAGCAGCGACCGACTTCAGAGCTCCTATAATTCACCCCTCCACTTT	CASSDRLQSSYNSPLHF
TRBD1	TRBV28	TRBJ1-2	TGTGCCAGCAGTATCTGGACAGGGCAGGAGGGTGGCTACACCTTC	CASSIWTGQEGGYTF
NA	TRBV5-1	TRBJ1-1	TGCGCCACCGGCGACGGGAACACTGAAGCTTTCTTT	CATGDGNTEAFF
NA	TRBV29-1	TRBJ2-2	TGCAGCGTTGAGGTCCGATACACCGGGGAGCTGTTTTTT	CSVEVRYTGELFF
NA	TRBV7-9	TRBJ2-4	TGTGCCAGCAGCGAAGGAGCCAAAAACATTCAGTACTTC	CASSEGAKNIQYF
TRBD2	TRBV11-2	TRBJ2-7	TGTGCCAGCAGCTTAGAAGGCGCGAGCGGGAGGTACGAGCAGTACTTC	CASSLEGASGRYEQYF
NA	TRBV11-2	TRBJ2-5	TGTGCCAGCAGTCCGCTCCAAGAGACCCAGTACTTC	CASSPLQETQYF